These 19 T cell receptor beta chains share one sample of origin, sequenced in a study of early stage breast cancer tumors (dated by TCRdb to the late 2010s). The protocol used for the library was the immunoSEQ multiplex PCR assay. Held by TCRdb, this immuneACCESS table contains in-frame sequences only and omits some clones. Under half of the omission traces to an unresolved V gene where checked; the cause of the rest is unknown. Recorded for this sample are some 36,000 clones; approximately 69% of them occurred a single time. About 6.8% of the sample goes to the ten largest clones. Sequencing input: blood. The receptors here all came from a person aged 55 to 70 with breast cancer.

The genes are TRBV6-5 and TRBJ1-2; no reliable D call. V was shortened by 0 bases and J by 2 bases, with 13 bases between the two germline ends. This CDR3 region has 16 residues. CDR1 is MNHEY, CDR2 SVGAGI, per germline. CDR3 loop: CASSYSRRQSNYGYTF. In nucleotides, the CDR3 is TGTGCCAGCAGTTACTCGAGGCGGCAGTCAAACTATGGCTACACCTTC.

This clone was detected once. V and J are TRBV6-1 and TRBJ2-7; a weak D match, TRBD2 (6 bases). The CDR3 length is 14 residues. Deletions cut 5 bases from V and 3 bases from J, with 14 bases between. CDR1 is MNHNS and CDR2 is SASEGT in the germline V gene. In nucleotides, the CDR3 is TGTGCCAGCAGTCGCGGGATGTTGGTCTACGAGCAGTACTTC. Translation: CASSRGMLVYEQYF.

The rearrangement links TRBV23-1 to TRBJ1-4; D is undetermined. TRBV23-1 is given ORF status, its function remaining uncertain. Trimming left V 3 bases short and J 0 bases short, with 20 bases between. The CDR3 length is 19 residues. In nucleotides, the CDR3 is TGCGCCAGCAGTCACTCGGCCCGCTTCAGGATGGCAACTAATGAAAAACTGTTTTTT. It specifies CASSHSARFRMATNEKLFF.

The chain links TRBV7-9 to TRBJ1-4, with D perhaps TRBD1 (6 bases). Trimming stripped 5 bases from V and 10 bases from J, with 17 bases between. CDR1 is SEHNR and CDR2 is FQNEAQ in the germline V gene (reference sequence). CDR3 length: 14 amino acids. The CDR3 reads CASSPSTPQGKLFF. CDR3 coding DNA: TGTGCCAGCAGCCCAAGCACCCCACAGGGAAAACTGTTTTTT.

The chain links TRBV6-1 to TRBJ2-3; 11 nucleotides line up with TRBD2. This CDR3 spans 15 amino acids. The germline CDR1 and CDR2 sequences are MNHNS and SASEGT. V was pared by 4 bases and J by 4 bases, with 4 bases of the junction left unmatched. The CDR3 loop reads CASSVTSGGADTQYF. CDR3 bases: TGTGCCAGCAGTGTTACTAGCGGGGGAGCAGATACGCAGTATTTT.

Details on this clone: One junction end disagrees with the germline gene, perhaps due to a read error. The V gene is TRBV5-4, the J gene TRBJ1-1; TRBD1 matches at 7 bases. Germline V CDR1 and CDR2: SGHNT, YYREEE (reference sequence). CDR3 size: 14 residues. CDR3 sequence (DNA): TGTGCCAGCAGCCCCCCGGACAGGAACGCTGAAGCTTTCTTT. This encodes CASSPPDRNAEAFF.

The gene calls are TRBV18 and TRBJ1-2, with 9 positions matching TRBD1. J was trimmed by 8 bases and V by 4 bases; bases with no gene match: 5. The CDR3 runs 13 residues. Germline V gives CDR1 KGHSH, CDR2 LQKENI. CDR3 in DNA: TGTGCCAGCTCACGAGGACAGGGGTGGGGCTACACCTTC. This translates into CASSRGQGWGYTF. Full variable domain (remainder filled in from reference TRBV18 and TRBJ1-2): NAGVMQNPRHLVRRRGQEARLRCSPMKGHSHVYWYRQLPEEGLKFMVYLQKENIIDESGMPKERFSAEFPKEGPSILRIQQVVRGDSAAYFCASSRGQGWGYTFGSGTRLTVV.

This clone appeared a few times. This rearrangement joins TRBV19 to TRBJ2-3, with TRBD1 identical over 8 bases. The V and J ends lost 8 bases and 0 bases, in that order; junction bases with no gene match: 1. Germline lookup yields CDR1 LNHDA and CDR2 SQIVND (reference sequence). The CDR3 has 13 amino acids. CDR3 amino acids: CASRQGSTDTQYF. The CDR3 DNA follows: TGTGCCAGTCGACAGGGGAGCACAGATACGCAGTATTTT.

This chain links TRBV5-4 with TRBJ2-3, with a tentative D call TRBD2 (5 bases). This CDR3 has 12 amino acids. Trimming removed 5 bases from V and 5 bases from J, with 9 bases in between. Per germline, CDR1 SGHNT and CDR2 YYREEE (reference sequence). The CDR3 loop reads CASRAGGDTQYF. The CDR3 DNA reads TGTGCCAGCAGAGCTGGAGGAGATACGCAGTATTTT.

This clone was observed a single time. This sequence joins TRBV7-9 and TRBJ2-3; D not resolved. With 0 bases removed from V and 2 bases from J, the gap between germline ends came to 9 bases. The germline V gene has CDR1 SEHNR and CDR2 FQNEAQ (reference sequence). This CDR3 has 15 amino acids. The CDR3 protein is CASSLAYRVTDTQYF. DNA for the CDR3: TGTGCCAGCAGCTTAGCGTACAGAGTCACAGATACGCAGTATTTT.

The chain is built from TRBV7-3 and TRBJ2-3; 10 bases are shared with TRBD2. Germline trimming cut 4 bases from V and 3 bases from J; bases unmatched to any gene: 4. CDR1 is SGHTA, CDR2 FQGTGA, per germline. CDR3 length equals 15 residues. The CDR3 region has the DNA TGTGCCAGCAGCTCAAGCGGGGGGGCGACAGATACGCAGTATTTT. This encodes CASSSSGGATDTQYF.

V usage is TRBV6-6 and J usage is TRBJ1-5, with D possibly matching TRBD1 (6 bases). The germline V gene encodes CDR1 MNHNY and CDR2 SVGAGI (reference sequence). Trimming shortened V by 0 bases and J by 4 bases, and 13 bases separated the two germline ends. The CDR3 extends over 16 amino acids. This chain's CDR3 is CASSYSKSQGNQPQHF. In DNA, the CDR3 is TGTGCCAGCAGTTACTCGAAATCCCAGGGGAATCAGCCCCAGCATTTT.

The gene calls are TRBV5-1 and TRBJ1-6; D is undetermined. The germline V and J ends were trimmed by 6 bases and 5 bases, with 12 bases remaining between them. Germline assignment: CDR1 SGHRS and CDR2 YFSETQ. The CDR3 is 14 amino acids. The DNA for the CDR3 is TGCGCCAGCACCCTAAGCAGCAATAATTCACCCCTCCACTTT. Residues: CASTLSSNNSPLHF.

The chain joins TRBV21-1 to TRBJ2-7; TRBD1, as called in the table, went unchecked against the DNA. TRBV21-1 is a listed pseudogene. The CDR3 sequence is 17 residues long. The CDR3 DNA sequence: TGTGCCAGCAGCAAAGAGGTCGTCGACAGGGCCAAGGACGAGCAGTACTTC. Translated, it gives CASSKEVVDRAKDEQYF.

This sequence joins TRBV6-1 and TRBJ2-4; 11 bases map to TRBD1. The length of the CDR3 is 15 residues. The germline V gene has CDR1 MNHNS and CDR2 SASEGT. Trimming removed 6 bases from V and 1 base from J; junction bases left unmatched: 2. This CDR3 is CASSRDRGAKNIQYF. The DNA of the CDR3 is TGTGCCAGCAGCCGGGACAGGGGGGCCAAAAACATTCAGTACTTC.

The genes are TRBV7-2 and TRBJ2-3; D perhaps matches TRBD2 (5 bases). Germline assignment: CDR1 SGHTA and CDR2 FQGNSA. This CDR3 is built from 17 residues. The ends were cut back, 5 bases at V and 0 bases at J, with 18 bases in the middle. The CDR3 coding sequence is TGTGCCAGCAGCGGCGGCCGGACTTCCACTAGCACAGATACGCAGTATTTT. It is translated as CASSGGRTSTSTDTQYF.

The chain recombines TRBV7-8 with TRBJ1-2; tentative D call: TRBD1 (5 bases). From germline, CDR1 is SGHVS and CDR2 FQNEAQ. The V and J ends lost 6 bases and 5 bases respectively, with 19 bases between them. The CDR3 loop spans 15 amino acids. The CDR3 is CASSSLLGEGYGYTF. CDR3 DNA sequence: TGTGCCAGCAGTAGCCTGCTGGGGGAGGGATATGGCTACACCTTC.

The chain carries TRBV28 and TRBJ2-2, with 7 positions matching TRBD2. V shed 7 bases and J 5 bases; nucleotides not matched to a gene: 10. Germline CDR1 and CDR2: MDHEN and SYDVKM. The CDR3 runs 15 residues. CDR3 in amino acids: CASTIAGARTGELFF. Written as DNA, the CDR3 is TGTGCCAGCACGATTGCGGGAGCAAGGACCGGGGAGCTGTTTTTT.

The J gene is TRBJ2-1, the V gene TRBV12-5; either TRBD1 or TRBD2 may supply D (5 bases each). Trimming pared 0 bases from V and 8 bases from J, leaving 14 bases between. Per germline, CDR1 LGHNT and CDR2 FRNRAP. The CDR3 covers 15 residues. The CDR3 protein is CASGLVSGGFYEQFF. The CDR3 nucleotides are TGTGCTAGTGGTTTGGTATCTGGGGGATTCTATGAGCAGTTCTTC.